This entry features one TCR beta chain sequence. Its antigen has not been determined. This may be a read error, as it is one base from a much larger clone. This sample is drawn from a study of breast tumors, draining lymph nodes, adjacent tissues (dated by TCRdb to the mid-2010s). Background for the entire study: In breast cancer patients, the study compared the TCR beta repertoires of tumor, adjacent nontumor tissue and axillary lymph nodes. In human breast cancer, the study set out to assess how tumor, surrounding tissue and draining lymph node repertoires relate to one another and whether T cells might be exchanged between them. Broader findings and caveats from the paper: The conclusion that tumor T cells originate in lymph nodes was presented as consistent with a hypothesis rather than as directly demonstrated. A scenario in which most tumor T cells derive from the lymph node and then expand within tumor tissue was judged to be consistent with the data. The similarity between tumor and nontumor tissue repertoires was significantly greater in luminal-like breast cancer than in basal-like breast cancer. Tumor T-cell repertoires showed less diversity than lymph node repertoires and more diversity than nontumor tissue repertoires, and tumor T-cell repertoires showed preferential V and J gene usage.

The lymph node samples were taken from the axillary draining lymph nodes of breast cancer patients. The V and J ends are trimmed by 2 bases and 5 bases, leaving 13 bases between them. The CDR3, from cysteine to phenylalanine, totals 15 residues. The only DNA kept is the CDR3, 45 bases in frame from the first base. The germline V gene supplies CDR1 SGHNT and CDR2 YENEEA. Sequenced using an Illumina HiSeq 2000. TCR beta chain libraries were generated by multiplex PCR amplification. High-throughput sequencing was used to analyze the amplified TCR beta chain products. TCRdb reran the public reads through fastp at Q25 and MiXCR, keeping productive beta chains. Rows are unified per CDR3 protein, each entry keeping the most common DNA and genes. The sample table records about 230,000 distinct CDR3 sequences; about 30% of these occur just once. Around 1.5% of the sample comes from the top ten.

The V and J genes are TRBV11-3 and TRBJ2-1; the best D guess is TRBD1, with 5 bases matching. This TCR came from a female donor with breast cancer. Some clones in this sample may be carry-over from other donors' samples. Sample: axillary lymph node tissue. The CDR3 sequence is CASSLNGAANNEQFF. The DNA is TGTGCCAGCAGCTTAAATGGGGCGGCTAACAATGAGCAGTTCTTC.